A single sample is the source of the 27 T cell receptor beta chains below, sequenced in a study of blood T cell repertoires in COVID-19. The data were produced by immunoSEQ multiplex PCR, yet TCRdb's version contains in-frame clones alone and is incomplete. The repertoire consists of approximately 180,000 clones, with 70% to 90% occurring once and the leading ten covering 18%. The source material was peripheral blood. These receptor sequences come from a person aged 65 to 85 with COVID-19, enrolled during active disease.

This chain connects TRBV6-5 to TRBJ1-3; D possibly corresponds to TRBD1 (5 bases). The V gene's germline CDR1 is MNHEY and CDR2 SVGAGI. This CDR3 contains 15 residues. Trimming pared 5 bases from V and 0 bases from J, leaving 11 bases between. CDR3: CASSTPQGSGNTIYF. In DNA form, the CDR3 reads TGTGCCAGCAGTACACCCCAGGGCTCTGGAAACACCATATATTTT.

V gene TRBV5-1 combines with J gene TRBJ1-6, with 12 nucleotides matching TRBD1. The CDR3 is made up of 17 amino acids. In germline, CDR1 is SGHRS, CDR2 YFSETQ. V was clipped by 3 bases and J by 7 bases; unmatched bases: 8. CDR3 bases: TGCGCCAGCAGCTCTGAAACCGGGACAGGGGGCAATTCACCCCTCCACTTT. The encoded protein is CASSSETGTGGNSPLHF.

V gene TRBV11-2 combines with J gene TRBJ1-5, with TRBD1 matching 8 bases. The length of the CDR3 is 16 residues. V dropped 1 base and J dropped 5; count of bases not matched to a gene: 7. Germline V lookup: CDR1 SGHAT, CDR2 FQNNGV. Here the CDR3 reads CASSLGRGQGHQPQHF. The CDR3, as DNA: TGTGCCAGCAGCTTAGGGAGAGGACAGGGCCATCAGCCCCAGCATTTT.

The chain links TRBV12-3 or TRBV12-4 to TRBJ1-4, with D unresolved. V was cut by 5 bases and J by 3 bases, with 7 bases left in between. The CDR3 totals 13 residues. In DNA form, the CDR3 reads TGTGCCAGCAGTGCGGGAGCTAATGAAAAACTGTTTTTT. Residues: CASSAGANEKLFF.

This clone was seen many times. J is TRBJ2-5 and V is TRBV6-6; 8 bases agree with TRBD2. Germline V gives CDR1 MNHNY, CDR2 SVGAGI (reference sequence). This CDR3 has 15 residues. V was clipped by 0 bases and J by 2 bases; unmatched bases: 2. The CDR3 reads CASSYSIAGQETQYF. The CDR3, as DNA: TGTGCCAGCAGTTACTCTATAGCGGGGCAAGAGACCCAGTACTTC.

The chain recombines TRBV6-6 with TRBJ1-3; D ambiguous. The V end lost 0 bases, the J end lost 4 bases, and 7 bases lay between the germline ends. Germline lookup yields CDR1 MNHNY and CDR2 SVGAGI (reference sequence). CDR3 length: 14 amino acids. CDR3 DNA: TGTGCCAGCAGTTACTCGGAGGGAGGAAACACCATATATTTT. Its translation is CASSYSEGGNTIYF.

The gene calls are TRBV5-6 and TRBJ2-7, with TRBD1 matching over 9 bases. There are 18 residues in the CDR3. Looked up from germline, CDR1 is SGHDT and CDR2 is YYEEEE. With V trimmed by 4 bases and J by 3 bases, 17 bases remained unmatched. The CDR3 nucleotides read TGTGCCAGCAGCGCCCGGGACAGGGTGATCCGGGGAGTCTACGAGCAGTACTTC. It encodes CASSARDRVIRGVYEQYF.

This clone turned up a few times. This chain uses TRBV5-4 with TRBJ2-7; D gene ambiguous. The CDR3 totals 16 residues. The germline V and J ends were trimmed by 4 bases and 1 base, with 18 bases remaining between them. The V gene's germline CDR1 is SGHNT and CDR2 YYREEE (reference sequence). CDR3 DNA: TGTGCCAGCAGCCTAAAGCCGCAGCGCCCGTCCTACGAGCAGTACTTC. As protein: CASSLKPQRPSYEQYF.

The chain uses TRBV23-1 and TRBJ2-2; 10 bases are shared with TRBD1. TRBV23-1 is recorded as an ORF, its role being uncertain. Trimming took 5 bases from V and 0 from J; bases not matched to a gene: 12. The CDR3 extends over 19 amino acids. The CDR3 here is CASSKRQGARITNTGELFF. DNA for the CDR3: TGCGCCAGCAGTAAGAGACAGGGGGCGAGGATAACGAACACCGGGGAGCTGTTTTTT.

This rearrangement joins TRBV7-2 to TRBJ1-2; D uncertain. The V end was cut by 4 bases, the J end by 3 bases, with 12 bases between. Germline CDR1 SGHTA, CDR2 FQGNSA. This CDR3 comprises 14 residues. The CDR3 nucleotides are TGTGCCAGCAGCTCCCCGGAGGGCGACTATGGCTACACCTTC. Amino acids: CASSSPEGDYGYTF.

The gene calls are TRBV11-2 and TRBJ1-4; D gene unclear. The CDR3 runs 12 residues. From germline, CDR1 is SGHAT and CDR2 FQNNGV. Trimming took off 4 bases at V and 13 bases at J, with 13 bases between the two ends. The CDR3 DNA sequence: TGTGCCAGCAGCTCGACCAGGCCGGCACTGTTTTTT. It translates to CASSSTRPALFF.

V and J are TRBV19 and TRBJ1-2, with D tentatively TRBD1 (6 bases). Germline values: CDR1 LNHDA, CDR2 SQIVND (reference sequence). V dropped 6 bases and J dropped 6 bases, with 11 bases sitting between them. The CDR3 runs 12 residues. CDR3 in DNA: TGTGCCAGTAGAGGGGACAAGCATGGCTACACCTTC. The encoded protein is CASRGDKHGYTF.

The V gene is TRBV5-8, the J gene TRBJ2-2, with D uncertain. V was pared by 5 bases and J by 6 bases, with 8 bases between. CDR1 and CDR2 from the germline V gene are SGHTS and YDEGEE. There are 12 residues in the CDR3. CDR3: CASRTESGELFF. DNA for the CDR3: TGTGCCAGCAGAACCGAGTCCGGGGAGCTGTTTTTT.

The chain combines TRBV18 with TRBJ1-2; D gene uncertain. The V gene lost 3 bases and the J gene lost 8 bases, with 13 bases spanning the gap. CDR1 is KGHSH and CDR2 is LQKENI in the germline V gene. The CDR3 loop spans 13 amino acids. CDR3 sequence: CASSPSGPAGYTF. For the CDR3, the DNA is TGTGCCAGCTCACCGAGCGGACCCGCGGGCTACACCTTC.

This chain links TRBV7-7 with TRBJ2-3, with 8 bases matching TRBD2. V lost 4 bases and J lost 2; bases outside the gene matches: 14. The CDR3 is 18 residues long. Germline CDR1 and CDR2: SSHAT and FNYEAQ (reference sequence). In DNA, the CDR3 is TGTGCCAGCAGCTCATTACCGAGGACTAGCTCGTCCACAGATACGCAGTATTTT. Protein sequence: CASSSLPRTSSSTDTQYF.

V and J are TRBV19 and TRBJ2-5, with D perhaps TRBD1 (6 bases). This CDR3 has 15 residues. The germline CDR1 and CDR2 sequences are LNHDA and SQIVND (reference sequence). V lost 3 bases and J 0 bases, leaving 11 bases between the germline ends. The CDR3 DNA is TGTGCCAGTAGTATTCACCAGGGGTACCAAGAGACCCAGTACTTC. It is translated as CASSIHQGYQETQYF.

This sequence joins TRBV7-9 and TRBJ2-2; D is possibly TRBD2 (6 bases). The germline V and J ends were trimmed by 5 bases and 6 bases, with 19 bases remaining between them. Germline V lookup: CDR1 SEHNR, CDR2 FQNEAQ (reference sequence). The CDR3 is made up of 16 amino acids. CDR3 loop: CASSPRGGVLSGELFF. The CDR3 bases are TGTGCCAGCAGCCCCCGTGGAGGGGTACTTTCCGGGGAGCTGTTTTTT.

About this clone: The sample carries other DNA sequences with the same CDR3. The genes are TRBV5-1 and TRBJ2-2; 8 bases align to TRBD1. V lost 2 bases to trimming and J lost 1 base; unmatched junction nucleotides: 4. Germline V gives CDR1 SGHRS, CDR2 YFSETQ. The CDR3 extends over 16 amino acids. In nucleotides, the CDR3 is TGCGCCAGCAGCTTTGGCGGACAGGGGAACACCGGGGAGCTGTTTTTT. Encoded protein: CASSFGGQGNTGELFF.

V is TRBV7-3 and J is TRBJ2-1; D perhaps matches TRBD2 (5 bases). This CDR3 contains 12 residues. Germline CDR1 and CDR2: SGHTA and FQGTGA. The germline V and J ends were trimmed by 5 bases and 7 bases, with 9 bases remaining between them. The CDR3 spells CASSHPGNEQFF. The CDR3 nucleotides read TGTGCCAGCAGCCACCCGGGGAATGAGCAGTTCTTC.

This clone is a singleton in its sample. This chain joins TRBV28 and TRBJ2-2; D is unresolved. The CDR3 is 15 residues long. V lost 1 base and J lost 0, with 6 bases in between. From germline, CDR1 is MDHEN and CDR2 SYDVKM. CDR3 in amino acids: CASSLSLANTGELFF. CDR3 nucleotide sequence: TGTGCCAGCAGTTTATCGTTAGCGAACACCGGGGAGCTGTTTTTT.

V is TRBV6-5 and J is TRBJ2-2; D may be TRBD1 (5 bases). Germline V gives CDR1 MNHEY, CDR2 SVGAGI. The CDR3 runs to 13 residues. V was cut by 5 bases and J by 5 bases, with 9 bases left in between. Here the CDR3 reads CASSQTATGELFF. CDR3 sequence (DNA): TGTGCCAGCAGTCAGACAGCAACCGGGGAGCTGTTTTTT.

This chain links TRBV24-1 with TRBJ1-2; D is perhaps TRBD1 (6 bases). CDR1 KGHDR and CDR2 SFDVKD come from the germline V gene. V was clipped by 6 bases and J by 7 bases, with 8 bases between them. The CDR3 extends over 11 amino acids. Here the CDR3 reads CATSRGGGYTF. The DNA of the CDR3 is TGTGCCACCAGTAGAGGGGGTGGCTACACCTTC.

The chain joins TRBV5-5 to TRBJ1-3; TRBD1 aligns across 9 bases. Looked up from germline, CDR1 is SGHKS and CDR2 is YYEKEE (reference sequence). The CDR3 contains 18 residues. V was clipped by 4 bases and J by 4 bases; unmatched bases: 15. The CDR3 DNA follows: TGTGCCAGCAGCAAACTTACCCGGGACAGGGTTGTGGGAAACACCATATATTTT. It codes for CASSKLTRDRVVGNTIYF.

This rearrangement joins TRBV28 to TRBJ1-5; possibly TRBD1 for D (5 bases). The CDR3 is 14 residues long. CDR1 and CDR2 from the germline V gene are MDHEN and SYDVKM. Between the trimmed V and J ends, which lost 3 bases and 7 bases, there was a span of 13 bases. In DNA form, the CDR3 reads TGTGCCAGCAGTTTTTCGGGGGGGAGGCAGCCCCAGCATTTT. This sequence encodes CASSFSGGRQPQHF. Complete variable domain (other parts from reference TRBV28 and TRBJ1-5): DVKVTQSSRYLVKRTGEKVFLECVQDMDHENMFWYRQDPGLGLRLIYFSYDVKMKEKGDIPEGYSVSREKKERFSLILESASTNQTSMYLCASSFSGGRQPQHFGDGTRLSIL.

J is TRBJ2-7 and V is TRBV7-6, with D possibly matching TRBD1 (6 bases). V lost 1 base and J 5 bases, leaving 18 bases between the germline ends. The CDR3 is made up of 16 amino acids. Per germline, CDR1 SGHVS and CDR2 FNYEAQ. The DNA of the CDR3 is TGTGCCAGCAGCTTAGAGTCTGGGGGCTGGGTCCACGAGCAGTACTTC. This encodes CASSLESGGWVHEQYF.

This chain connects TRBV24-1 to TRBJ2-7, with 14 nucleotides matching TRBD2. The CDR3 is 15 amino acids. V lost 4 bases and J lost 7; bases outside the gene matches: 5. Germline V gene lookup returns CDR1 KGHDR and CDR2 SFDVKD. The CDR3 here is CATSEGTSGRGEQYF. In DNA, the CDR3 is TGTGCCACCAGTGAGGGGACTAGCGGGAGAGGGGAGCAGTACTTC.

The CDR3 DNA reads TGTGCCAGCAGCCGGACAGGGACCGAGCAGTACTTC. This sequence encodes CASSRTGTEQYF. The genes are TRBV9 and TRBJ2-7, with 8 bases that match TRBD1. V lost 4 bases, J lost 6 bases, and 3 bases stayed unmatched. The CDR3 covers 12 residues. From germline, CDR1 is SGDLS and CDR2 YYNGEE.